This passage covers 13 T cell receptor beta chains from one sample sequenced in a study of cytomegalovirus exposure and HLA in healthy donors. PCR amplification relied on 60 Vbeta primers (plus 13 Jbeta primers). This table comes from immunoSEQ multiplex PCR, and its TCRdb copy is limited to in-frame clones, with some not included. The sample lists some 98,000 clones; about 81% were seen once. The sequenced sample was PBMCs. The receptors here all came from a man in his forties in good health and CMV-seronegative.

The chain carries TRBV28 and TRBJ2-2, with TRBD2 matching over 7 bases. This CDR3 region has 14 residues. The ends lost 7 bases at V and 3 bases at J; junction bases unmatched: 5. CDR1 is MDHEN, CDR2 SYDVKM, per germline. The CDR3 loop reads CASNRGDYTGELFF. CDR3 sequence (DNA): TGTGCCAGCAATCGGGGGGATTACACCGGGGAGCTGTTTTTT.

About this clone itself: Since the CDR3 does not end with the conserved phenylalanine or tryptophan, this likely comes from a read error. The genes are TRBV4-1 and TRBJ1-2; D not resolved. Deletions cut 1 base from V and 9 bases from J, with 9 bases between. Looked up from germline, CDR1 is MGHRA and CDR2 is YSYEKL. The CDR3 runs to 12 residues. The CDR3 reads CASSQGVYSYTL. The DNA for the CDR3 is TGCGCCAGCAGCCAAGGGGTGTACAGCTACACCCTC.

This clone turned up a few times. V and J are TRBV5-1 and TRBJ2-7; possible D gene TRBD1, 6 bases. The V end lost 5 bases, the J end lost 3 bases, and 12 bases lay between the germline ends. The CDR3 totals 13 residues. Germline loops: CDR1 SGHRS, CDR2 YFSETQ. CDR3 DNA sequence: TGCGCCAGCAGTCCTTCAGGGGTCTACGAGCAGTACTTC. Amino acid sequence: CASSPSGVYEQYF.

The chain carries TRBV7-3 and TRBJ1-2; D perhaps matches TRBD1 (6 bases). This CDR3 region has 14 residues. Germline-derived CDR1 and CDR2 are SGHTA and FQGTGA. V was shortened by 0 bases and J by 8 bases, with 13 bases between the two germline ends. The CDR3 loop is CASSLTAQGGGYTF. The CDR3 DNA sequence: TGTGCCAGCAGCTTAACGGCACAGGGCGGAGGCTACACCTTC.

The chain carries TRBV7-9 and TRBJ2-4; D not resolved. The CDR3 runs to 12 residues. The germline V and J ends were trimmed by 6 bases and 3 bases, with 6 bases remaining between them. From germline, CDR1 is SEHNR and CDR2 FQNEAQ (reference sequence). The CDR3 DNA sequence: TGTGCCAGCAGGGCAGTCAAAAACATTCAGTACTTC. It yields the protein CASRAVKNIQYF.

The V and J genes are TRBV7-9 and TRBJ1-1, with 8 positions matching TRBD1. J lost 1 base, V lost 1 base, and 2 bases had no gene match. The length of the CDR3 is 15 residues. Germline CDR1 is SEHNR and CDR2 is FQNEAQ (reference sequence). Written as DNA, the CDR3 is TGTGCCAGCAGCTTAGAAGACAGGGGGAACACTGAAGCTTTCTTT. Amino acid sequence: CASSLEDRGNTEAFF.

This clone has only a few counts. The chain carries TRBV5-1 and TRBJ2-3; 7 nucleotides match TRBD2. Germline-derived CDR1 and CDR2 are SGHRS and YFSETQ. V gave up 7 bases and J gave up 4 bases; unmatched junction bases: 9. There are 14 residues in the CDR3. The CDR3 nucleotides read TGCGCCAGCGCACGGGGGGAGGGCGCAGATACGCAGTATTTT. Translated, it gives CASARGEGADTQYF.

This chain joins TRBV1 and TRBJ1-1. TRBV1 is tagged as a pseudogene. This CDR3 has 15 residues. Written as DNA, the CDR3 is TGCACCAGCAGCCAAGAAAGGAGCGGGGACACTGAAGCTTTCTTT. Its protein is CTSSQERSGDTEAFF.

CDR3 residues: CAWRRGQGAYEQYF. The CDR3 nucleotides are TGTGCCTGGAGAAGAGGACAGGGGGCCTACGAGCAGTACTTC. This rearrangement joins TRBV30 to TRBJ2-7; TRBD1 matches 10 bases. J gave up 2 bases and V 3 bases, and 4 bases lay outside the gene matches. The CDR3 sequence is 14 residues long. Germline V lookup: CDR1 GTSNPN, CDR2 SVGIG (reference sequence).

This rearrangement joins TRBV5-5 to TRBJ2-5; possible D gene TRBD2, 5 bases. Per the germline V gene, CDR1 is SGHKS and CDR2 is YYEKEE (reference sequence). The CDR3 spans 16 residues. V gave up 0 bases and J gave up 0 bases, with 12 bases separating them. CDR3 nucleotide sequence: TGTGCCAGCAGCTTGGCTCCGGGGATAGACCAAGAGACCCAGTACTTC. This translates into CASSLAPGIDQETQYF.

The chain links TRBV5-1 to TRBJ2-5; no definite D call. CDR3 size: 14 residues. Per germline, CDR1 SGHRS and CDR2 YFSETQ. V lost 0 bases and J lost 1, with 7 bases in between. The CDR3 loop is CASSLGTIQETQYF. The CDR3 nucleotides are TGCGCCAGCAGCTTGGGTACTATCCAAGAGACCCAGTACTTC.

The rearrangement uses TRBV28 and TRBJ1-2; no reliable D call. The CDR3 spans 11 residues. Trimming took 6 bases from V and 7 from J, leaving 9 bases between them. Germline V gene sequence: CDR1 MDHEN, CDR2 SYDVKM. The CDR3 spells CASRLPGGYTF. The CDR3, as DNA: TGTGCCAGCAGACTGCCCGGTGGCTACACCTTC.

This chain links TRBV18 with TRBJ1-2; D ambiguous. Trimming removed 5 bases at V and 7 bases at J, with 20 bases between. The CDR3 runs to 15 residues. Germline V gene sequence: CDR1 KGHSH, CDR2 LQKENI. CDR3 coding DNA: TGTGCCAGCTCAGAGCAGACCCTACTCGGAGGTGGCTACACCTTC. It encodes CASSEQTLLGGGYTF.